Detailed here is one T cell receptor beta chain. The assay was immunoSEQ multiplex PCR, and TCRdb's table has in-frame clones only and misses some. Among about 23,000 clones listed, about 95% were seen once. The data were taken from a study of preoperative IRX-2 immunotherapy in early breast cancer. The CDR3 runs 15 residues. V dropped 6 bases and J dropped 3; count of bases not matched to a gene: 8. Germline V gene lookup returns CDR1 SGHTA and CDR2 FQGNSA. This sample's treatment: preoperative locoregional IRX-2 cytokine immunotherapy. Patients received preoperative, locoregional IRX-2 cytokine immunotherapy in a phase Ib study.

The TCR comes from a human donor with breast cancer. The V gene is TRBV7-2, the J gene TRBJ1-5; 7 bases map to TRBD1. The specimen was tumor tissue, collected after IRX-2 immunotherapy. The DNA for the CDR3 is TGTGCCAGCAGTGTGAGACAGGGAGACAATCAGCCCCAGCATTTT. Its translation: CASSVRQGDNQPQHF.